The source of this T cell receptor beta chain is a study of vaccination effects on CD4 cells after COVID-19. General study findings and limits: After vaccination of healthy people, only 1 of 255 vaccine-induced clones cross-reacted with common cold coronaviruses.

The V segment lost 8 bases and the J segment 5 bases; nucleotides outside the gene matches: 5. CDR1 and CDR2 from the germline V gene are LGHNT and FRNRAP. This CDR3 has 13 amino acids. This table comes from immunoSEQ multiplex PCR, and its TCRdb copy is limited to in-frame clones, with some not included. The sample lists about 72,000 clones, about 80% seen once, with approximately 1.2% in the top ten. Only a few counts were recorded for this clone. No antigen is known for it. ViraFEST assay sequencing came after antigen-specific CD4+ T cells were expanded with viral peptide pools. CD4+ T cells were isolated after around 10 days of culture. Two doses of either BNT162b2 or mRNA-1273 were given to each participant.

This chain uses TRBV12-5 with TRBJ1-4; 7 bases map to TRBD1. The sequence was obtained from a human donor who received a COVID-19 vaccine. This material consisted of CD4+ T cells from PBMCs cultured with HCoV-229E spike peptides, taken after COVID-19 vaccination. The CDR3 spells CASSRGQNEKLFF. The CDR3 bases are TGTGCTAGTTCGAGGGGGCAAAATGAAAAACTGTTTTTT.